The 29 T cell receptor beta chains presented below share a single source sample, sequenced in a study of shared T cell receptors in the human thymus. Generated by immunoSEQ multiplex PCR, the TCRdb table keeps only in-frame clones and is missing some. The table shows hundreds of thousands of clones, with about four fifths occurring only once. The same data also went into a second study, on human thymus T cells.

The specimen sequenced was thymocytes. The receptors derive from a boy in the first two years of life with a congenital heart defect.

CDR3 bases: TGTGCCAGTAGTATCACCCGGGACAGGGAAGGTTTAGCCAAAAACATTCAGTACTTC. Amino acid sequence: CASSITRDREGLAKNIQYF. This chain connects TRBV19 to TRBJ2-4; TRBD1 matches at 9 bases. Germline values: CDR1 LNHDA, CDR2 SQIVND (reference sequence). The junction had 12 bases not matched to a gene; V was cut back by 3 bases and J by 0 bases. CDR3 length equals 19 residues.

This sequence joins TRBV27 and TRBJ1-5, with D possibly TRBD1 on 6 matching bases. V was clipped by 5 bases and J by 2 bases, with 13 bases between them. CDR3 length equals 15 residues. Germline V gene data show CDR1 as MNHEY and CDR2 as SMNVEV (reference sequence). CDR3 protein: CASSPVGARNQPQHF. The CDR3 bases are TGTGCCAGCAGTCCTGTGGGGGCGCGCAATCAGCCCCAGCATTTT.

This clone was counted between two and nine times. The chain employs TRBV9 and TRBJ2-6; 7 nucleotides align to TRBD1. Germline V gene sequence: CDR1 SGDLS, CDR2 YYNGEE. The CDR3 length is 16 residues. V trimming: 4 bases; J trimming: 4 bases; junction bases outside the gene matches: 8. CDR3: CASSISTGSGANVLTF. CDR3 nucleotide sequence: TGTGCCAGCAGCATCTCGACAGGGTCCGGGGCCAACGTCCTGACTTTC.

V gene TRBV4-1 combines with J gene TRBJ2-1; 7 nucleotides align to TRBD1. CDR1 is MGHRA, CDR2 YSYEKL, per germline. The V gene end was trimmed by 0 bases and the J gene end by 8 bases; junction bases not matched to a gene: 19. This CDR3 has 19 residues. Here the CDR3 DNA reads TGCGCCAGCAGCCAAGATCCGGACAGGAGTCGGTTGGCTAGCCATGAGCAGTTCTTC. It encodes CASSQDPDRSRLASHEQFF.

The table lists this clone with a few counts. The CDR3 protein is CSVYRIAGHYRETQYF. Written as DNA, the CDR3 is TGCAGCGTTTACCGGATAGCGGGCCATTACAGGGAGACCCAGTACTTC. The chain couples TRBV29-1 to TRBJ2-5; TRBD2 aligns across 7 bases. Trimming at V came to 5 bases and at J to 5 bases, leaving 17 bases not matched to a gene. The CDR3 has 16 amino acids. Germline V lookup: CDR1 SQVTM, CDR2 ANQGSEA.

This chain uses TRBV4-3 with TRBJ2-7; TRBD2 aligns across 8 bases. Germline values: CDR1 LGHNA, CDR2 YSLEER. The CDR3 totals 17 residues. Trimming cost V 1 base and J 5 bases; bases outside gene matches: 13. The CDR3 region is CASSQVEGSGSRHEQYF. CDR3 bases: TGCGCCAGCAGCCAAGTGGAGGGCAGCGGGAGTCGGCACGAGCAGTACTTC.

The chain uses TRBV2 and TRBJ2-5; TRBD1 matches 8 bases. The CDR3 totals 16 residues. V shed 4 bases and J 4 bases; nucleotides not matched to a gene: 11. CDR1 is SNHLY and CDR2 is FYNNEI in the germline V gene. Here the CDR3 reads CASSVPPRGPGETQYF. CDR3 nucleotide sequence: TGTGCCAGCAGTGTCCCGCCCAGGGGGCCCGGAGAGACCCAGTACTTC.

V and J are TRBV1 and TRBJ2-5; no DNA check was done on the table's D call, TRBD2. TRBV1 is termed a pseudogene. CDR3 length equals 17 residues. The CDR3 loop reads CTSSPRRAGIPRGTQYF. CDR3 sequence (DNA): TGCACCAGCAGCCCGCGCCGGGCGGGTATTCCCCGAGGGACCCAGTACTTC.

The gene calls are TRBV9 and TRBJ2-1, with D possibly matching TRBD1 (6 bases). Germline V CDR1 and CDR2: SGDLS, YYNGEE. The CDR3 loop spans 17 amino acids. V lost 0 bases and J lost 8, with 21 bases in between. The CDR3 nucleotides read TGTGCCAGCAGCGTAGTCGAAGGGGAACAGGGTTGCGATGAGCAGTTCTTC. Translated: CASSVVEGEQGCDEQFF.

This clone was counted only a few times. The CDR3: CASALGATQETQYF. The CDR3 region has the DNA TGTGCTAGTGCTCTTGGGGCAACCCAAGAGACCCAGTACTTC. The chain couples TRBV12-5 to TRBJ2-5; the D gene is possibly TRBD1 (5 bases). The CDR3 spans 14 residues. Germline V gene lookup returns CDR1 LGHNT and CDR2 FRNRAP. V dropped 7 bases and J dropped 1 base, with 13 bases sitting between them.

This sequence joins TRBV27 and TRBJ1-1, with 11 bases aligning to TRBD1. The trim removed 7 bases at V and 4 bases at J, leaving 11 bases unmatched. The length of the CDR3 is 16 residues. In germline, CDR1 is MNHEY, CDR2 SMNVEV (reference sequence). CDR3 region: CASTQLPGTGGTEAFF. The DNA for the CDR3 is TGTGCCAGCACTCAGCTTCCCGGGACAGGGGGCACTGAAGCTTTCTTT.

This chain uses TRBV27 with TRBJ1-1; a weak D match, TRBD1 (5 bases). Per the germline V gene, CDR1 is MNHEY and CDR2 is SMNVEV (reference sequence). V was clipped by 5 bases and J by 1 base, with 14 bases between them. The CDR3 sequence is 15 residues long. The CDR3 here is CASSPTQGGNTEAFF. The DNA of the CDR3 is TGTGCCAGCAGTCCCACCCAGGGCGGGAACACTGAAGCTTTCTTT.

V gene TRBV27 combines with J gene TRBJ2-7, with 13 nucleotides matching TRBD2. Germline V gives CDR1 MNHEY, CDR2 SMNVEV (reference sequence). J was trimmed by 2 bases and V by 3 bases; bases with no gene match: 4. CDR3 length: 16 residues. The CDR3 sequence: CASSFGTSGATYEQYF. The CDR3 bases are TGTGCCAGCAGTTTTGGGACTAGCGGGGCGACCTACGAGCAGTACTTC.

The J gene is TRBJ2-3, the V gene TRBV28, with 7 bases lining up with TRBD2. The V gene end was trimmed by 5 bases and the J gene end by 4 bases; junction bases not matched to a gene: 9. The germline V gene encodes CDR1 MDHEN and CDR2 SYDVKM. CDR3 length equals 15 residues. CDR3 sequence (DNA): TGTGCCAGCAGTCCCCGCGGGAGAGGGTCAGATACGCAGTATTTT. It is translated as CASSPRGRGSDTQYF.

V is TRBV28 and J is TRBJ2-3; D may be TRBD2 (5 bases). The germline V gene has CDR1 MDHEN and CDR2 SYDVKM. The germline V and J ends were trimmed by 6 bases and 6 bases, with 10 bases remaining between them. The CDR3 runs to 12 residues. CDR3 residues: CASSLRRDTQYF. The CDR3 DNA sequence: TGTGCCAGCAGCCTGCGGAGGGATACGCAGTATTTT.

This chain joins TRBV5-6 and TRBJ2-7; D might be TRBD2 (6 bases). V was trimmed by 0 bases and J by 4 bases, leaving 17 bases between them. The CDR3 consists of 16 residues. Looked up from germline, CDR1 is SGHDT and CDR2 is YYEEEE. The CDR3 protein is CASSLGRGTQEYEQYF. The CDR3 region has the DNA TGTGCCAGCAGCTTGGGTCGGGGGACGCAGGAATACGAGCAGTACTTC.

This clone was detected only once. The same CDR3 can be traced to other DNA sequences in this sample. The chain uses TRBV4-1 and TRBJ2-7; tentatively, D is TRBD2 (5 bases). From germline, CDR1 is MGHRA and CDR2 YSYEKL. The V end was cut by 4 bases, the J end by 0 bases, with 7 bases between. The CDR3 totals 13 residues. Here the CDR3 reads CASSPRDSYEQYF. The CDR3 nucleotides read TGCGCCAGCAGCCCCCGGGACTCCTACGAGCAGTACTTC.

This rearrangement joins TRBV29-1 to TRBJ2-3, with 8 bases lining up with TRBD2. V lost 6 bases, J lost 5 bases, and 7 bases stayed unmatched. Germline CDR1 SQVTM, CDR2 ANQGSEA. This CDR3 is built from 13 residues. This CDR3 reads CSVLSGRGDTQYF. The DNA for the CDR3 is TGCAGCGTGCTAAGCGGGAGAGGAGATACGCAGTATTTT.

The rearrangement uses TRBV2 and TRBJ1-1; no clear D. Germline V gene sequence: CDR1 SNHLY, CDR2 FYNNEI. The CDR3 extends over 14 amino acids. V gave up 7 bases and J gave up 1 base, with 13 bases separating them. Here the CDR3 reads CASTDHLGNTEAFF. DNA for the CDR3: TGTGCCAGCACTGATCACCTCGGGAACACTGAAGCTTTCTTT. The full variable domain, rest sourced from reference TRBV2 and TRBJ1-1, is EPEVTQTPSHQVTQMGQEVILRCVPISNHLYFYWYRQILGQKVEFLVSFYNNEISEKSEIFDDQFSVERPDGSNFTLKIRSTKLEDSAMYFCASTDHLGNTEAFFGQGTRLTVV.

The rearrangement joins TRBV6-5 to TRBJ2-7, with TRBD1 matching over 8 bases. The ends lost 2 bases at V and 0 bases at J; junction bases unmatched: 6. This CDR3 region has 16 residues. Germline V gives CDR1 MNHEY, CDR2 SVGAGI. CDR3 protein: CASSYEGTGLSYEQYF. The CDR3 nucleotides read TGTGCCAGCAGTTACGAGGGGACAGGCCTCTCCTACGAGCAGTACTTC.

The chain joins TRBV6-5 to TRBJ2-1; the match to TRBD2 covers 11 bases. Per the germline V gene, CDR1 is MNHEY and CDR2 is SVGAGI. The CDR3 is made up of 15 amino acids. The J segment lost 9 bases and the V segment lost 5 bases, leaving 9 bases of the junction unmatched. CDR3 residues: CASSPTSGSSVEQFF. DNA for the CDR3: TGTGCCAGCAGTCCCACTAGCGGGAGTTCGGTTGAGCAGTTCTTC.

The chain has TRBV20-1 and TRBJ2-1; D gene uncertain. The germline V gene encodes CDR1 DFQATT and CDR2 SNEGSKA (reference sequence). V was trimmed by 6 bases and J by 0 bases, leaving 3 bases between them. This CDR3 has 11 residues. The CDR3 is CSARSYNEQFF. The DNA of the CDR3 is TGCAGTGCCCGCTCCTACAATGAGCAGTTCTTC.

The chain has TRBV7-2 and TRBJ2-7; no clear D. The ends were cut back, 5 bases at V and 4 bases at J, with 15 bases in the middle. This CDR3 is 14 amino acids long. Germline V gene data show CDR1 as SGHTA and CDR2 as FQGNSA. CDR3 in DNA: TGTGCCAGCAGCCCAGAGGAGCCGAGGTACGAGCAGTACTTC. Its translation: CASSPEEPRYEQYF.

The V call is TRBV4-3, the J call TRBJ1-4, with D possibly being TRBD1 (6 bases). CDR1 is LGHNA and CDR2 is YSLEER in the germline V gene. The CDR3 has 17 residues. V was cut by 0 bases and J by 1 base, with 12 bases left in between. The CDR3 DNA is TGCGCCAGCAGCCAAGATCGGGGGGGCGGAACTAATGAAAAACTGTTTTTT. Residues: CASSQDRGGGTNEKLFF.

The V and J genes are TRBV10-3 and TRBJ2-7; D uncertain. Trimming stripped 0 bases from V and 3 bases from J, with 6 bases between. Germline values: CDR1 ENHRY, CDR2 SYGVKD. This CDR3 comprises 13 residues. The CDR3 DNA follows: TGTGCCATCAGTGAGTCGGCCTTCTACGAGCAGTACTTC. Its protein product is CAISESAFYEQYF.

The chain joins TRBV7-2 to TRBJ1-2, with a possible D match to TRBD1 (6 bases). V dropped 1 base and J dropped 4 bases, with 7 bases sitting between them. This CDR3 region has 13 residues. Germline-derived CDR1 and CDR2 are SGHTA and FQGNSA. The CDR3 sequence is CASSLGTVYGYTF. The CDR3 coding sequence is TGTGCCAGCAGCTTAGGGACAGTCTATGGCTACACCTTC.

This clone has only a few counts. CDR3 bases: TGTGCCAGCAACTCCCAGGGGGTAACAGATACGCAGTATTTT. It yields the protein CASNSQGVTDTQYF. This chain links TRBV7-2 with TRBJ2-3, with 7 bases identical to TRBD1. Germline CDR1 reads SGHTA; CDR2 reads FQGNSA. The CDR3 sequence is 14 residues long. J gave up 3 bases and V 7 bases, and 7 bases lay outside the gene matches.

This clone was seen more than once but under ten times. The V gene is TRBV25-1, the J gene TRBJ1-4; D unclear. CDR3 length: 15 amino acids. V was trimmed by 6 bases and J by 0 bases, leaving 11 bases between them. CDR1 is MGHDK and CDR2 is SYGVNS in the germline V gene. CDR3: CASRSSGTTNEKLFF. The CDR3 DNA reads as TGTGCCAGCAGGTCATCCGGGACAACTAATGAAAAACTGTTTTTT.

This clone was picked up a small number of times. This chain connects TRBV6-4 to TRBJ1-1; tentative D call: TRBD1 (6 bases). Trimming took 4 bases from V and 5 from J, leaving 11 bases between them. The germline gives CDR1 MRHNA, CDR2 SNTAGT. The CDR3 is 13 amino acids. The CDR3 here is CASSGSTGTEAFF. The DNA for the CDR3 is TGTGCCAGCAGTGGATCTACAGGGACTGAAGCTTTCTTT.